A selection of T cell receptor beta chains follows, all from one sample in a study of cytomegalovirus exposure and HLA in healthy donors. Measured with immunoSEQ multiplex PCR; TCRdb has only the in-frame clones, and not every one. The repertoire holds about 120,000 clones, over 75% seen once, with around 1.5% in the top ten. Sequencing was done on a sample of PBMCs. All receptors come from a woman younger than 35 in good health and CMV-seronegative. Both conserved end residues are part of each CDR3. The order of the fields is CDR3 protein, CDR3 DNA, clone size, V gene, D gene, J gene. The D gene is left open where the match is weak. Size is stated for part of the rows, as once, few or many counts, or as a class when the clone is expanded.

cdr3_aa: CASSQLRGTNEKLFF; cdr3_nt: TGCGCCAGCAGCCAACTCAGGGGGACTAATGAAAAACTGTTTTTT; clone_size: -; v_call: TRBV4-3; d_call: TRBD1; j_call: TRBJ1-4
cdr3_aa: CASSLATASRANVLTF; cdr3_nt: TGTGCCAGCAGCTTAGCGACAGCCTCAAGGGCCAACGTCCTGACTTTC; clone_size: -; v_call: TRBV7-2; d_call: -; j_call: TRBJ2-6
cdr3_aa: CASSLGQGAFKQYF; cdr3_nt: TGTGCCAGCAGCTTGGGCCAGGGGGCGTTTAAGCAGTACTTC; clone_size: -; v_call: TRBV5-8; d_call: TRBD1; j_call: TRBJ2-7
cdr3_aa: CASSHYGRGGGADTQYF; cdr3_nt: TGCGCCAGCAGCCATTACGGACGTGGCGGAGGGGCAGATACGCAGTATTTT; clone_size: once; v_call: TRBV5-1; d_call: -; j_call: TRBJ2-3
cdr3_aa: CASSVGLAGQATAGELFF; cdr3_nt: TGTGCCAGCAGTGTTGGACTAGCGGGACAGGCTACCGCCGGGGAGCTGTTTTTT; clone_size: -; v_call: TRBV6-1; d_call: TRBD2; j_call: TRBJ2-2
cdr3_aa: CASSLVRARAGENYGYTF; cdr3_nt: TGTGCCAGCAGCTTAGTAAGGGCGAGGGCAGGCGAGAACTATGGCTACACCTTC; clone_size: -; v_call: TRBV7-9; d_call: -; j_call: TRBJ1-2
cdr3_aa: CASSVVSSNYGYTF; cdr3_nt: TGTGCCAGCAGCGTAGTGAGCTCTAACTATGGCTACACCTTC; clone_size: -; v_call: TRBV9; d_call: -; j_call: TRBJ1-2
cdr3_aa: CASSNLFRDGYTF; cdr3_nt: TGTGCCAGCAGCAACCTTTTCAGGGATGGCTACACCTTC; clone_size: -; v_call: TRBV27; d_call: -; j_call: TRBJ1-2
cdr3_aa: CASSPAGTGDLQAFF; cdr3_nt: TGTGCCAGCAGCCCAGCGGGGACAGGGGATTTACAAGCTTTCTTT; clone_size: -; v_call: TRBV7-9; d_call: TRBD1; j_call: TRBJ1-1
cdr3_aa: CASSRRQGGETQYF; cdr3_nt: TGTGCCAGCAGTCGTAGACAGGGGGGGGAGACCCAGTACTTC; clone_size: -; v_call: TRBV28; d_call: TRBD1; j_call: TRBJ2-5
cdr3_aa: CAWSVQLAGGNEQFF; cdr3_nt: TGTGCCTGGAGTGTTCAACTAGCGGGGGGAAATGAGCAGTTCTTC; clone_size: -; v_call: TRBV30; d_call: TRBD2; j_call: TRBJ2-1
cdr3_aa: CASSDGRSTDTQYF; cdr3_nt: TGTGCCAGCAGTGACGGGAGAAGCACAGATACGCAGTATTTT; clone_size: -; v_call: TRBV6-4; d_call: -; j_call: TRBJ2-3
cdr3_aa: CAIATSGQNEQFF; cdr3_nt: TGTGCCATCGCAACTAGCGGGCAGAATGAGCAGTTCTTC; clone_size: -; v_call: TRBV10-3; d_call: TRBD2; j_call: TRBJ2-1
cdr3_aa: CASSLGEGTEQFF; cdr3_nt: TGTGCCAGCAGCTTAGGGGAGGGTACTGAGCAGTTCTTC; clone_size: -; v_call: TRBV11-3; d_call: TRBD2; j_call: TRBJ2-1
cdr3_aa: CASSQVYRSNTEAFF; cdr3_nt: TGTGCCAGCAGCCAAGTATACCGGTCGAACACTGAAGCTTTCTTT; clone_size: -; v_call: TRBV14; d_call: -; j_call: TRBJ1-1
cdr3_aa: CASSPGQGAGGYTF; cdr3_nt: TGTGCCAGCTCACCGGGACAGGGGGCTGGAGGCTACACCTTC; clone_size: -; v_call: TRBV18; d_call: TRBD1; j_call: TRBJ1-2
cdr3_aa: CASSLAYSRPQHF; cdr3_nt: TGTGCCAGCAGCTTGGCTTACTCCCGGCCCCAGCATTTT; clone_size: -; v_call: TRBV5-5; d_call: -; j_call: TRBJ1-5
cdr3_aa: CASSVAPGQVPYEQYF; cdr3_nt: TGTGCCAGCAGCGTAGCCCCCGGACAGGTCCCCTACGAGCAGTACTTC; clone_size: -; v_call: TRBV9; d_call: TRBD1; j_call: TRBJ2-7
cdr3_aa: CASSLLGHPVNQETQYF; cdr3_nt: TGTGCCAGCAGTTTACTGGGACACCCAGTAAATCAAGAGACCCAGTACTTC; clone_size: -; v_call: TRBV13; d_call: -; j_call: TRBJ2-5
cdr3_aa: CASSIGGGNTEAFF; cdr3_nt: TGTGCCAGTAGTATCGGGGGAGGAAACACTGAAGCTTTCTTT; clone_size: -; v_call: TRBV19; d_call: -; j_call: TRBJ1-1
cdr3_aa: CAISGRTGLNTEAFF; cdr3_nt: TGTGCCATCAGTGGGAGGACAGGATTGAACACTGAAGCTTTCTTT; clone_size: -; v_call: TRBV10-3; d_call: TRBD1; j_call: TRBJ1-1
cdr3_aa: CASRGHNPGGPQHF; cdr3_nt: TGTGCCAGCAGAGGACACAATCCCGGGGGGCCCCAGCATTTT; clone_size: -; v_call: TRBV2; d_call: -; j_call: TRBJ1-5
cdr3_aa: CAGLWLGLAPTNEQFF; cdr3_nt: TGTGCCGGGCTTTGGTTGGGACTAGCCCCCACCAATGAGCAGTTCTTC; clone_size: -; v_call: TRBV19; d_call: TRBD2; j_call: TRBJ2-1
cdr3_aa: CASSLVGQGGTGELFF; cdr3_nt: TGTGCCAGCAGCTTAGTTGGACAGGGCGGGACCGGGGAGCTGTTTTTT; clone_size: -; v_call: TRBV13; d_call: TRBD1; j_call: TRBJ2-2
cdr3_aa: CASIAGGALQPQHF; cdr3_nt: TGTGCCAGTATTGCAGGGGGCGCGTTGCAGCCCCAGCATTTT; clone_size: few; v_call: TRBV19; d_call: TRBD1; j_call: TRBJ1-5
cdr3_aa: CATSRGRTSGTLAKNIQYF; cdr3_nt: TGTGCCACCAGCAGAGGACGGACTAGCGGGACCTTAGCCAAAAACATTCAGTACTTC; clone_size: -; v_call: TRBV15; d_call: TRBD2; j_call: TRBJ2-4
cdr3_aa: CASSFYRGEQFF; cdr3_nt: TGTGCCAGCAGCTTCTACAGGGGTGAGCAGTTCTTC; clone_size: -; v_call: TRBV7-6; d_call: TRBD1; j_call: TRBJ2-1
cdr3_aa: CASTLLASGHEQYF; cdr3_nt: TGTGCCAGCACTTTACTGGCTAGCGGGCACGAGCAGTACTTC; clone_size: -; v_call: TRBV6-6; d_call: TRBD2; j_call: TRBJ2-7
cdr3_aa: CASSQRGQMIYYGYTF; cdr3_nt: TGTGCCAGCAGTCAGAGAGGACAGATGATTTACTATGGCTACACCTTC; clone_size: -; v_call: TRBV27; d_call: -; j_call: TRBJ1-2
cdr3_aa: CASGLRPGQPTSGANVLTF; cdr3_nt: TGTGCCAGCGGCCTTAGACCAGGACAGCCTACCTCTGGGGCCAACGTCCTGACTTTC; clone_size: -; v_call: TRBV5-4; d_call: -; j_call: TRBJ2-6
cdr3_aa: CASSLGFGGGETQYF; cdr3_nt: TGTGCCAGCAGCTTAGGTTTTGGGGGCGGAGAGACCCAGTACTTC; clone_size: -; v_call: TRBV11-2; d_call: -; j_call: TRBJ2-5
cdr3_aa: CASSHGRLRADNYNEQFF; cdr3_nt: TGCGCCAGCAGTCATGGGAGACTCCGGGCGGATAATTACAATGAGCAGTTCTTC; clone_size: -; v_call: TRBV23-1; d_call: -; j_call: TRBJ2-1
cdr3_aa: CASSLRTDTQYF; cdr3_nt: TGTGCCAGCAGTCTACGGACAGATACGCAGTATTTT; clone_size: -; v_call: TRBV11-2; d_call: -; j_call: TRBJ2-3
cdr3_aa: CSEKQGTEAFF; cdr3_nt: TGCAGCGAGAAACAGGGGACTGAAGCTTTCTTT; clone_size: -; v_call: TRBV29-1; d_call: TRBD1; j_call: TRBJ1-1
cdr3_aa: CASSQDPWTGVGETQYF; cdr3_nt: TGCGCCAGCAGCCAAGATCCATGGACGGGGGTGGGAGAGACCCAGTACTTC; clone_size: -; v_call: TRBV4-3; d_call: -; j_call: TRBJ2-5
cdr3_aa: CASSLPSQGNYGYTF; cdr3_nt: TGCGCCAGCAGCTTGCCCTCGCAGGGCAACTATGGCTACACCTTC; clone_size: -; v_call: TRBV5-1; d_call: -; j_call: TRBJ1-2
cdr3_aa: CASSPPQGRAEAFF; cdr3_nt: TGCGCCAGCAGCCCCCCGCAGGGGCGAGCTGAAGCTTTCTTT; clone_size: -; v_call: TRBV4-3; d_call: -; j_call: TRBJ1-1
cdr3_aa: CASSRGYEQYF; cdr3_nt: TGTGCCAGCAGTAGAGGGTACGAGCAGTACTTC; clone_size: -; v_call: TRBV28; d_call: -; j_call: TRBJ2-7
cdr3_aa: CASSVQTDTQYF; cdr3_nt: TGTGCCAGCAGTGTCCAGACAGATACGCAGTATTTT; clone_size: -; v_call: TRBV2; d_call: -; j_call: TRBJ2-3
cdr3_aa: CASSYEASGRSEQYF; cdr3_nt: TGTGCCAGCAGTTACGAAGCTAGCGGGAGAAGCGAGCAGTACTTC; clone_size: -; v_call: TRBV6-5; d_call: TRBD2; j_call: TRBJ2-7
cdr3_aa: CASSLAGQGWYEQFF; cdr3_nt: TGTGCCAGCAGCTTAGCGGGACAGGGGTGGTATGAGCAGTTCTTC; clone_size: -; v_call: TRBV7-6; d_call: TRBD1; j_call: TRBJ2-1
cdr3_aa: CASSRGQGYEQYF; cdr3_nt: TGTGCCAGTAGTAGGGGACAGGGCTACGAGCAGTACTTC; clone_size: -; v_call: TRBV19; d_call: TRBD1; j_call: TRBJ2-7
cdr3_aa: CASSDRDRDGAFF; cdr3_nt: TGTGCCAGCAGTGACCGGGACAGGGATGGTGCTTTCTTT; clone_size: -; v_call: TRBV6-1; d_call: TRBD1; j_call: TRBJ1-1
cdr3_aa: CASSRDIENTEAFF; cdr3_nt: TGCGCCAGCAGCCGGGACATCGAGAACACTGAAGCTTTCTTT; clone_size: -; v_call: TRBV4-3; d_call: -; j_call: TRBJ1-1
cdr3_aa: CASSTSSAYEQYF; cdr3_nt: TGTGCCAGCTCAACTAGCTCAGCCTACGAGCAGTACTTC; clone_size: once; v_call: TRBV18; d_call: -; j_call: TRBJ2-7
cdr3_aa: CASSYSDRDHGYTF; cdr3_nt: TGTGCCAGCAGTTACTCGGACAGGGATCATGGCTACACCTTC; clone_size: -; v_call: TRBV6-5; d_call: TRBD1; j_call: TRBJ1-2
cdr3_aa: CASSYRGVNEKLFF; cdr3_nt: TGTGCCAGTAGTTACAGGGGGGTTAATGAAAAACTGTTTTTT; clone_size: -; v_call: TRBV19; d_call: TRBD1; j_call: TRBJ1-4
cdr3_aa: CASSERDLYGYTF; cdr3_nt: TGTGCCAGCAGTGAACGAGATCTCTATGGCTACACCTTC; clone_size: -; v_call: TRBV6-1; d_call: -; j_call: TRBJ1-2
cdr3_aa: CSSSPVPGQGYYGYTF; cdr3_nt: TGTTCCAGCAGCCCTGTCCCGGGACAGGGTTACTATGGCTACACCTTC; clone_size: -; v_call: TRBV7-9; d_call: TRBD1; j_call: TRBJ1-2
cdr3_aa: CASSLGQGADEQYF; cdr3_nt: TGCGCCAGCAGCTTAGGACAGGGGGCGGACGAGCAGTACTTC; clone_size: -; v_call: TRBV5-1; d_call: TRBD1; j_call: TRBJ2-7
cdr3_aa: CASSLERGGRNEQFF; cdr3_nt: TGTGCCAGCAGCTTAGAGCGGGGGGGCCGCAATGAGCAGTTCTTC; clone_size: -; v_call: TRBV11-3; d_call: TRBD2; j_call: TRBJ2-1